This T cell receptor (beta chain) was sequenced during a study of human T cells and chemical hapten exposure. This clonotype has just a few counts. Unique molecular identifiers were attached to individual cDNA molecules within the library. TCRdb reprocessed the RACE reads with MiXCR, giving one entry per CDR3 protein. The sample records tens of thousands of distinct CDR3 sequences, around 10% being singletons. V was shortened by 3 bases and J by 6 bases, with 5 bases between the two germline ends. This CDR3 comprises 11 residues. Looked up from germline, CDR1 is SGHVS and CDR2 is FQNEAQ. Time point of the sample: pre-sensitization, week 0. Treatment given: therapeutic diphenylcyclopropenone sensitization with weekly scalp DPC.

Here the sequenced sample was whole blood, taken in connection with sensitization to the hapten diphenylcyclopropenone (DPC). The chain couples TRBV7-8 to TRBJ1-1; D unclear. This clonotype was obtained from a woman in her 40s with alopecia areata. Some clones in this sample may be carry-over from other donors' samples. CDR3 coding DNA: TGTGCCAGCAGCTTCTCTGCTGAAGCTTTCTTT. Residues: CASSFSAEAFF.